This T cell receptor beta chain was profiled in a study of cytomegalovirus exposure and HLA in healthy donors. Study context: From HLA-typed donors, an early data release held around 85 million unique TCRs. Overall study results and limits: As a later analysis showed, a missense DCLRE1C variant was linked to trimming of TCR beta V- and J-genes.

PCR employed 60 Vbeta and 13 Jbeta primers. Sequenced by immunoSEQ multiplex PCR; TCRdb stores in-frame clones only, minus some. The sample lists about 82,000 clones, 63% occurring once. Details on this clone: Antigen unknown.

The CDR3 is 15 residues long. Germline CDR1 is LNHNV and CDR2 is YYDKDF (reference sequence). J lost 5 bases, V lost 2 bases, and 3 bases had no gene match. Sequencing was performed on PBMCs. The sequence was collected from a woman aged 40 to 49 in good health and CMV-seropositive. This chain joins TRBV15 and TRBJ2-2; 9 bases line up with TRBD1. For the CDR3, the DNA is TGTGCCACCAGCAGAACAGGGGGCGCGACCGGGGAGCTGTTTTTT. Protein sequence: CATSRTGGATGELFF.